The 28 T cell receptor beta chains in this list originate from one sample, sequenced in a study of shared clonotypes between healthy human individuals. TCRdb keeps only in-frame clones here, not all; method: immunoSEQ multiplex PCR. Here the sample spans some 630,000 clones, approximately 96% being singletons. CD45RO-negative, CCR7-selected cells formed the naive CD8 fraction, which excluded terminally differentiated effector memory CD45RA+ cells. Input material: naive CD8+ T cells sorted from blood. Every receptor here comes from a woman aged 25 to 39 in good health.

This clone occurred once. DNA for the CDR3: TGTGCCAGCACCCTGGGGGATACGCAGTATTTT. This gives the protein CASTLGDTQYF. This chain uses TRBV6-6 with TRBJ2-3; D uncertain. The germline V and J ends were trimmed by 7 bases and 6 bases, with 8 bases remaining between them. Looked up from germline, CDR1 is MNHNY and CDR2 is SVGAGI (reference sequence). This CDR3 spans 11 amino acids.

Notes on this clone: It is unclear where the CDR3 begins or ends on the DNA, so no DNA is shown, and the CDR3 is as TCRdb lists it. CDR3 amino acids: CASSSSTSGYNEQFF. V and J are TRBV27 and TRBJ2-1; the D call in the table, TRBD2, was not verified against the DNA. The CDR3 sequence runs 15 residues, both termini included. CDR1 MNHEY and CDR2 SMNVEV come from the germline V gene (reference sequence).

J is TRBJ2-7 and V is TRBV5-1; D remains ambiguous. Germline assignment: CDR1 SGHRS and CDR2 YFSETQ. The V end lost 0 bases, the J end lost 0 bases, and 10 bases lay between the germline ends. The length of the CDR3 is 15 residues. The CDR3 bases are TGCGCCAGCAGCTTGGCCGGGCTCTACTCCTACGAGCAGTACTTC. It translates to CASSLAGLYSYEQYF.

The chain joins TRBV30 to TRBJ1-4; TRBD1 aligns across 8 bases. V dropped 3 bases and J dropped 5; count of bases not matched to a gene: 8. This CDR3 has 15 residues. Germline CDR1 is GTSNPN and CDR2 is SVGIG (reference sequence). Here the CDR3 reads CAWSTGTGANEKLFF. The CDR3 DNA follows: TGTGCCTGGAGCACCGGGACAGGAGCGAATGAAAAACTGTTTTTT.

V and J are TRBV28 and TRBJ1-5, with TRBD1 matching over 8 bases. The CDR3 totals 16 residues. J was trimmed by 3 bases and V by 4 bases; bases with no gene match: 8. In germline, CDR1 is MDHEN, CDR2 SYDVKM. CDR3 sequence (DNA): TGTGCCAGCAGTTCGGAGACAGGGGTGAACAATCAGCCCCAGCATTTT. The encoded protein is CASSSETGVNNQPQHF.

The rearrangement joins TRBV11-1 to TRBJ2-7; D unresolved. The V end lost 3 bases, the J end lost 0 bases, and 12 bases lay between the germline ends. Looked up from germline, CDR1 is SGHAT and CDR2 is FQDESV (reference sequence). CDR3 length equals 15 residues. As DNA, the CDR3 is TGTGCCAGCAGCTTCCCGCAGGCTAGCTCCTACGAGCAGTACTTC. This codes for CASSFPQASSYEQYF.

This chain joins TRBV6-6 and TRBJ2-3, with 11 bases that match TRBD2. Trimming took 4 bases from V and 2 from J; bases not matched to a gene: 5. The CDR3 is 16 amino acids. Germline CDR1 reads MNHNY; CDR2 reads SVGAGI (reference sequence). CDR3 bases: TGTGCCAGCAGTTCCACGGGACTAGCGGCCACAGATACGCAGTATTTT. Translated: CASSSTGLAATDTQYF.

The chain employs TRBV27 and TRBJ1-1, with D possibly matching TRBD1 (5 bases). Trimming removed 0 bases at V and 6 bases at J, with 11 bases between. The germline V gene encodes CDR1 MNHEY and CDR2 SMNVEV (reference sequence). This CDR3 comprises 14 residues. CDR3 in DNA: TGTGCCAGCAGTTTATCTGCTCAGGGTGCTGAAGCTTTCTTT. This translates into CASSLSAQGAEAFF.

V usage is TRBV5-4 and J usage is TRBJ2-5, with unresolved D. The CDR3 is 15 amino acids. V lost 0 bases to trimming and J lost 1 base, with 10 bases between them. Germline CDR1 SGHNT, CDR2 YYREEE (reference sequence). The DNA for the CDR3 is TGTGCCAGCAGCTTGGGGACGCGGCCCCAAGAGACCCAGTACTTC. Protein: CASSLGTRPQETQYF.

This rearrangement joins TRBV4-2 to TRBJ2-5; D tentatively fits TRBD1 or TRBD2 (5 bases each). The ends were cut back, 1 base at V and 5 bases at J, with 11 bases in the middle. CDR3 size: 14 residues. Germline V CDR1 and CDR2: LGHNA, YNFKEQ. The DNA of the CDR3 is TGTGCCAGCAGCCAAGTGGGGACCGACGAGACCCAGTACTTC. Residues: CASSQVGTDETQYF.

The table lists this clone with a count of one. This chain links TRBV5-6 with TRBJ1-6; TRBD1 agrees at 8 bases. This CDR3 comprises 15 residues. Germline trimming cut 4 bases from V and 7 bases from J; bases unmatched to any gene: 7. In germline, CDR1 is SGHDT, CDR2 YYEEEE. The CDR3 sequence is CASSAWTGSNSPLHF. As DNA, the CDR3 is TGTGCCAGCAGCGCCTGGACAGGGAGCAATTCACCCCTCCACTTT.

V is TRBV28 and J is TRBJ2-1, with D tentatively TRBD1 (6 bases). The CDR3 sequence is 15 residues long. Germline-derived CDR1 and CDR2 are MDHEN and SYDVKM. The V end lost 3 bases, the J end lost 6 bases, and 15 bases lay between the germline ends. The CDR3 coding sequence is TGTGCCAGCAGTTTTGGGCTGGGGGCGCCCAATGAGCAGTTCTTC. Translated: CASSFGLGAPNEQFF.

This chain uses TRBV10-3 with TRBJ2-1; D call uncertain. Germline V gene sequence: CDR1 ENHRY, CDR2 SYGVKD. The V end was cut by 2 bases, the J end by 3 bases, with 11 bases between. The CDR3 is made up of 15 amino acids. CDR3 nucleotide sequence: TGTGCCATCAGTGAGGAGTCTAGAGACTACAATGAGCAGTTCTTC. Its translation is CAISEESRDYNEQFF.

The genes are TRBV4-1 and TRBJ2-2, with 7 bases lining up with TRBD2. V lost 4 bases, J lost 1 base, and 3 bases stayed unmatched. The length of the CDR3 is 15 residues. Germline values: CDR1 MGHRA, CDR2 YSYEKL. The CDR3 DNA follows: TGCGCCAGCAGCCCCGGACTAGGGAACACCGGGGAGCTGTTTTTT. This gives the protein CASSPGLGNTGELFF.

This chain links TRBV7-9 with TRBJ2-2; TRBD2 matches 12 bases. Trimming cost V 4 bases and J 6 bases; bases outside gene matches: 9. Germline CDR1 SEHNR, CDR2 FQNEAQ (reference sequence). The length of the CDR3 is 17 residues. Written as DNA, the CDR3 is TGTGCCAGCAGCTCCAGGACTAGCGGGAAGGGGGCCGGGGAGCTGTTTTTT. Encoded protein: CASSSRTSGKGAGELFF.

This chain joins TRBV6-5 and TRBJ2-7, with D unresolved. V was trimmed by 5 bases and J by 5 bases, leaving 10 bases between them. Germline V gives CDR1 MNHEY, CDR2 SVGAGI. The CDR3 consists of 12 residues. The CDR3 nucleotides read TGTGCCAGCAGTGCTCTCAACCACGAGCAGTACTTC. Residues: CASSALNHEQYF.

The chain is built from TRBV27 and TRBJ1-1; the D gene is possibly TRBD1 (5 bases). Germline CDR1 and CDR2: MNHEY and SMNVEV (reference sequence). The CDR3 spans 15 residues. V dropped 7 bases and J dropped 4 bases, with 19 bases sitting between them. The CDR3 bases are TGTGCCAGCACCCGGGGCCAGGGTGGTATCACTGAAGCTTTCTTT. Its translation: CASTRGQGGITEAFF.

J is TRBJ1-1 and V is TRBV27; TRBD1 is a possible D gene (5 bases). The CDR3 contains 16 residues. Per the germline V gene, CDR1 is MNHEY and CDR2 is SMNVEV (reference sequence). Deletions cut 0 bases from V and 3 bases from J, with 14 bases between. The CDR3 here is CASSLSIAEGYTEAFF. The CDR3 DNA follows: TGTGCCAGCAGTTTATCGATAGCGGAGGGGTACACTGAAGCTTTCTTT.

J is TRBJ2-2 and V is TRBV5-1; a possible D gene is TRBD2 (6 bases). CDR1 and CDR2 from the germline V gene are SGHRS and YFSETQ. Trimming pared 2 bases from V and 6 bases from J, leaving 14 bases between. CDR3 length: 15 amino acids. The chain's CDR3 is CASSFGGMGSGELFF. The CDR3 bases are TGCGCCAGCAGCTTTGGCGGGATGGGTTCCGGGGAGCTGTTTTTT.

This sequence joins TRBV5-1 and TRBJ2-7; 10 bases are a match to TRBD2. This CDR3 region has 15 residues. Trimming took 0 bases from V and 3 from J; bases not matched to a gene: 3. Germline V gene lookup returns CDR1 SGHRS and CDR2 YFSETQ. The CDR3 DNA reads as TGCGCCAGCAGCTTGGGGACTAGCGGACACTACGAGCAGTACTTC. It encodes CASSLGTSGHYEQYF.

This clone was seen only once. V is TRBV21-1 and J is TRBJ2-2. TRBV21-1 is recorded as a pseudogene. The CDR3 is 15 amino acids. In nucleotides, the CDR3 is TGTGCCAGCAGCAAAGAAAAAGGGAAGGGCGGGGAGCTGTTTTTT. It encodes CASSKEKGKGGELFF.

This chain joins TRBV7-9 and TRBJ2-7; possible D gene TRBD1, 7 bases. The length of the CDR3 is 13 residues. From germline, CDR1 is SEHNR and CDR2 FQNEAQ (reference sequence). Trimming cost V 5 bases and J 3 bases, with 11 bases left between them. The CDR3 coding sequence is TGTGCCAGCAGCCCTCAGGGGGGCTACGAGCAGTACTTC. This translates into CASSPQGGYEQYF.

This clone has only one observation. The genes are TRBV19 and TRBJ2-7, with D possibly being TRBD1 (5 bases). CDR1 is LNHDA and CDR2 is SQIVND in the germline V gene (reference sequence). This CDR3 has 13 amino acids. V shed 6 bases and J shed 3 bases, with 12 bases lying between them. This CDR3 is CASSITGNYEQYF. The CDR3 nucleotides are TGTGCCAGTAGCATAACAGGAAACTACGAGCAGTACTTC.

This CDR3 reads CASSYGASTGKNEQFF. The CDR3 nucleotides are TGTGCCAGCAGTTACGGGGCTAGCACGGGGAAGAATGAGCAGTTCTTC. The J gene is TRBJ2-1, the V gene TRBV6-5; D tentatively fits TRBD1 or TRBD2 (5 bases each). With 2 bases removed from V and 7 bases from J, the gap between germline ends came to 18 bases. This CDR3 is built from 16 residues. Germline V CDR1 and CDR2: MNHEY, SVGAGI.

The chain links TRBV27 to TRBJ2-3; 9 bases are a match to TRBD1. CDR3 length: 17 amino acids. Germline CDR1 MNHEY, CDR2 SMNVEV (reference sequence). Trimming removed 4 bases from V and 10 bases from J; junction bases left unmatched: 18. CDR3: CASSSNAGTGLGWAQYF. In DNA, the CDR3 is TGTGCCAGCAGTTCGAACGCCGGGACAGGGTTGGGGTGGGCGCAGTATTTT.

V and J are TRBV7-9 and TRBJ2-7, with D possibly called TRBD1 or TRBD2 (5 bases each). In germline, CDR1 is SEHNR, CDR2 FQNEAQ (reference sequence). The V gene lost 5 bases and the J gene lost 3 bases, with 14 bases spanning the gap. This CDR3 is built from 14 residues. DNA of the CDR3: TGTGCCAGCAGCCCACCGGGACGGCTCTACGAGCAGTACTTC. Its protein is CASSPPGRLYEQYF.

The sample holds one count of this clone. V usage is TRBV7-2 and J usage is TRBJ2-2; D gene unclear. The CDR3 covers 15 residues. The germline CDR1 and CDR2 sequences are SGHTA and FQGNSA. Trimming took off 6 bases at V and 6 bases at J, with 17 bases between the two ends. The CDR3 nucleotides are TGTGCCAGCAGGACCGGAGTCAGAATGGCCGGGGAGCTGTTTTTT. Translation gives CASRTGVRMAGELFF.

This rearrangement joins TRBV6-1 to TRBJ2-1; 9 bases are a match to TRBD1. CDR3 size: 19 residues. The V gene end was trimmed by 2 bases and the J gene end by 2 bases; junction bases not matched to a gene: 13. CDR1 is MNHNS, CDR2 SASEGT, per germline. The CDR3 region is CASSERASRTGDPYNEQFF. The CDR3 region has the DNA TGTGCCAGCAGTGAAAGGGCAAGTCGGACAGGGGACCCCTACAATGAGCAGTTCTTC.